The clone carrying this T cell receptor (beta chain) was seen only a few times. Its specificity is not known. The method was immunoSEQ multiplex PCR; TCRdb's version includes in-frame clones alone and lacks a portion of them. The sample shows 10,000 to 15,000 clones, roughly 75% of them seen only once. The source of the sample is a study of neoadjuvant nivolumab and ipilimumab in lung cancer. Across the study: The combination arm added day-1 ipilimumab 1 mg/kg to nivolumab 3 mg/kg on days 1, 15, 29. Study conclusions and caveats: Only a single major-pathologic-response sample was available for clonality analysis. From pretherapy to surgery, tumor richness and clonality rose with dual therapy. A small number of samples were TCR sequenced.

There are 15 residues in the CDR3. CDR1 is SGHAT, CDR2 FQNNGV, per germline. V gave up 1 base and J gave up 6 bases, with 13 bases separating them. This chain connects TRBV11-2 to TRBJ1-5; D ambiguous. The TCR comes from an adult with non-small cell lung cancer. Source: peripheral blood, taken after neoadjuvant nivolumab, alone or with ipilimumab, at or shortly before surgery. In DNA form, the CDR3 reads TGTGCCAGCAGCTTAGTTGGAGGGCGCGGTCAGCCCCAGCATTTT. It codes for CASSLVGGRGQPQHF.